The 8 T cell receptor beta chains reported below all come from one sample, sequenced in a study of beta chain features in type 1 diabetes (dated by TCRdb to 2016 to 2018). The method behind the library was the immunoSEQ multiplex PCR assay. The entire amount of isolated RNA was reverse transcribed using the High Capacity cDNA Reverse Transcription Kit, so the sequenced TCRB transcripts were expressed ones. TCRdb took this table from immuneACCESS and kept in-frame rearrangements with V and J called. Such tables lack part of the clones; where checked against another copy, unresolved V genes explain under half of the gap, and the rest is unexplained. This sample is represented by around 300,000 clones; approximately 11% of them were singletons. 0.015% to 0.02% of the sample comes from the top ten. What was sequenced was naive CD4+ T cells from blood. The label giving this sample's cell subset or site can be read as: true naive CD4+ T cells. The receptors here all came from a woman aged 25 to 39 in good health.

This clone was picked up many times. The chain recombines TRBV23-1 with TRBJ1-4; possible D gene TRBD1, 6 bases. TRBV23-1 is noted as an ORF with a role that remains uncertain. There are 16 residues in the CDR3. V was pared by 5 bases and J by 5 bases, with 18 bases between. The CDR3 protein is CASSSGGARKNEKLFF. DNA of the CDR3: TGCGCCAGCAGTAGTGGGGGGGCCCGGAAGAATGAAAAACTGTTTTTT.

The chain combines TRBV7-2 with TRBJ2-5, with 7 bases fitting TRBD2. Trimming removed 5 bases from V and 4 bases from J; junction bases left unmatched: 7. CDR1 is SGHTA, CDR2 FQGNSA, per germline. This CDR3 region has 14 residues. CDR3: CASSRDYVGETQYF. In DNA form, the CDR3 reads TGTGCCAGCAGCCGGGACTACGTCGGAGAGACCCAGTACTTC.

V is TRBV7-2 and J is TRBJ2-1, with D possibly being TRBD2 (7 bases). The CDR3 sequence is 16 residues long. The germline V gene encodes CDR1 SGHTA and CDR2 FQGNSA. The V and J ends lost 5 bases and 1 base respectively, with 15 bases between them. The CDR3 DNA sequence: TGTGCCAGCAGCAGTCCAGGGAGGGGGTCCTACAATGAGCAGTTCTTC. It codes for CASSSPGRGSYNEQFF.

This chain joins TRBV28 and TRBJ2-7, with 8 bases identical to TRBD2. CDR1 is MDHEN, CDR2 SYDVKM, per germline. The CDR3 length is 15 residues. V shed 5 bases, J shed 6 bases, and the junction held 12 bases outside the gene matches. In nucleotides, the CDR3 is TGTGCCAGCAGTCCCCCCGGACTAGCTGGGGTCGAGCAGTACTTC. Its translation: CASSPPGLAGVEQYF.

V usage is TRBV30 and J usage is TRBJ2-7, with 12 bases lining up with TRBD1. The V gene end was trimmed by 3 bases and the J gene end by 3 bases; junction bases not matched to a gene: 9. Germline CDR1 is GTSNPN and CDR2 is SVGIG (reference sequence). The CDR3 spans 16 residues. CDR3 residues: CAWRSRDRGRLYEQYF. The CDR3 DNA sequence: TGTGCCTGGAGAAGCCGGGACAGGGGGCGTCTCTACGAGCAGTACTTC. Variable domain in full (rest from reference TRBV30 and TRBJ2-7): SQTIHQWPATLVQPVGSPLSLECTVEGTSNPNLYWYRQAAGRGLQLLFYSVGIGQISSEVPQNLSASRPQDRQFILSSKKLLLSDSGFYLCAWRSRDRGRLYEQYFGPGTRLTVT.

This clone was observed a handful of times. The V call is TRBV5-4, the J call TRBJ2-2, with D unresolved. This CDR3 is 14 amino acids long. Between the trimmed V and J ends, which lost 1 base and 4 bases, there was a span of 8 bases. Germline lookup yields CDR1 SGHNT and CDR2 YYREEE (reference sequence). The CDR3 protein is CASSLTRSTGELFF. The CDR3 coding sequence is TGTGCCAGCAGCTTGACCCGCAGCACCGGGGAGCTGTTTTTT.

This clone was found a few times. The chain has TRBV5-6 and TRBJ2-1; TRBD2 agrees at 10 bases. This CDR3 spans 16 amino acids. Germline values: CDR1 SGHDT, CDR2 YYEEEE. J gave up 4 bases and V 4 bases, and 8 bases lay outside the gene matches. CDR3 sequence (DNA): TGTGCCAGCAGCCTCCGGACTAGCGGTGGGTACAATGAGCAGTTCTTC. It translates to CASSLRTSGGYNEQFF.

V usage is TRBV6-6 and J usage is TRBJ2-5, with TRBD2 matching 9 bases. Germline V gives CDR1 MNHNY, CDR2 SVGAGI (reference sequence). This CDR3 has 16 amino acids. Trimming cost V 3 bases and J 4 bases; bases outside gene matches: 9. This CDR3 reads CASSYDIAGAGETQYF. DNA of the CDR3: TGTGCCAGCAGTTATGATATAGCGGGAGCGGGAGAGACCCAGTACTTC.